This T cell receptor (beta chain) was obtained from a study of control samples from healthy donors and cancer patients. This CDR3 comprises 20 residues. CDR1 is LGHNA and CDR2 is YSLEER in the germline V gene. V gave up 0 bases and J gave up 0 bases, with 18 bases separating them. Repertoires were generated with immunoSEQ multiplex PCR, while TCRdb's copy carries only in-frame clones and drops some. The repertoire includes 120,000 or so clones, around 87% of them detected once, and just under 3% sits in the top ten. The sample taken for sequencing was blood. The V call is TRBV4-3, the J call TRBJ2-6; D possibly corresponds to TRBD1 (5 bases). The sequence was obtained from a man between 60 and 75 years old in good health. In DNA form, the CDR3 reads TGCGCCAGCAGCCAAGATTTTGGGGCAGTGCAGATCTCTGGGGCCAACGTCCTGACTTTC. Translated, it gives CASSQDFGAVQISGANVLTF.